What follows describes a single T cell receptor (beta chain). Other DNA sequences in the sample encode the same CDR3. This record comes from a study of shared clonotypes between healthy human individuals. Study as a whole: The study enrolled two women and a few men aged 18 to 49.

V was trimmed by 2 bases and J by 10 bases, leaving 6 bases between them. The CDR3 loop spans 11 amino acids. Looked up from germline, CDR1 is SGHTA and CDR2 is FQGTGA. The deep-level immunoSEQ assay was used. The repertoire was sequenced with immunoSEQ multiplex PCR; TCRdb's copy has only in-frame clones and lacks some. The sample consists of fewer than 650,000 clones, 76% of them appearing once. None of the donors, who were healthy HIV-negative adults, had recently had acute infections or vaccinations. Among the donors, all were Caucasian adults who lived in Nashville, Tennessee. This clonotype originated in a woman between 35 and 50 years old in good health. Some clones in this sample may be carry-over from other donors' samples. The sequencing input was PBMCs. V and J are TRBV7-3 and TRBJ2-1; either TRBD1 or TRBD2 may supply D (5 bases each). The CDR3 protein is CASSLGGEQFF. CDR3 in DNA: TGTGCCAGCAGCTTAGGGGGAGAGCAGTTCTTC.